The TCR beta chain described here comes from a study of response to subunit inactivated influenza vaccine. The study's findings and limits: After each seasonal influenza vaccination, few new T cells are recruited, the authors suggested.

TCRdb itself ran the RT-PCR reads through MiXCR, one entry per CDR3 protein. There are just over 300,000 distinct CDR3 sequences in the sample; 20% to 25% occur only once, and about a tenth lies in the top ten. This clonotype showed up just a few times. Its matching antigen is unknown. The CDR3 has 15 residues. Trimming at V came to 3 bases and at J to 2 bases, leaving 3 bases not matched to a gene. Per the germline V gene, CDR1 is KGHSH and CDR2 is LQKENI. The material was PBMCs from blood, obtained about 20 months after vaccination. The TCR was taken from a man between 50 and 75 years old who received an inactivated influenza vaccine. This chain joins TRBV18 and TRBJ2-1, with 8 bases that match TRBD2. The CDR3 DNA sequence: TGTGCCAGCTCACCGATAGCGGGAACCTACAATGAGCAGTTCTTC. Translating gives CASSPIAGTYNEQFF.